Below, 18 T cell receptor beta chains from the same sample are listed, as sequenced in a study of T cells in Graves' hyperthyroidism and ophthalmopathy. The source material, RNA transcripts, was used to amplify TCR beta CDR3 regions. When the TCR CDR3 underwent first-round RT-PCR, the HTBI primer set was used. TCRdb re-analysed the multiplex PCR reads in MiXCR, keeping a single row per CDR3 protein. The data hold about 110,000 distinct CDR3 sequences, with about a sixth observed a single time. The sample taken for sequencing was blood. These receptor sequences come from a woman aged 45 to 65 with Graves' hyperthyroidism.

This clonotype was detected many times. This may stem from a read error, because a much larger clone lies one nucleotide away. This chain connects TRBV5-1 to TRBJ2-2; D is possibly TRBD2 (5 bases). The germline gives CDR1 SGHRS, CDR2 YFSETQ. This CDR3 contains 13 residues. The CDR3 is CASTSPYTGEPFF. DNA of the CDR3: TGCGCCAGCACGAGCCCGTACACCGGGGAGCCGTTTTTT.

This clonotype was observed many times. The CDR3 sequence is CAWSALSGNQPQHF. DNA of the CDR3: TGTGCCTGGAGTGCCCTTTCGGGGAATCAGCCCCAGCATTTT. V gene TRBV30 combines with J gene TRBJ1-5; no reliable D call. CDR3 length: 14 amino acids. V lost 1 base and J 4 bases, leaving 11 bases between the germline ends. CDR1 is GTSNPN, CDR2 SVGIG, per germline (reference sequence).

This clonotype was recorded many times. CDR3 sequence reads: CASSRAASTYEQYF. The CDR3 DNA reads TGTGCCAGCTCACGAGCGGCTAGCACCTACGAGCAGTACTTC. The rearrangement uses TRBV18 and TRBJ2-7, with a tentative D call TRBD2 (5 bases). Germline V lookup: CDR1 KGHSH, CDR2 LQKENI. This CDR3 is built from 14 residues. V was shortened by 4 bases and J by 2 bases, with 12 bases between the two germline ends. Full variable domain (rest looked up from reference TRBV18 and TRBJ2-7): NAGVMQNPRHLVRRRGQEARLRCSPMKGHSHVYWYRQLPEEGLKFMVYLQKENIIDESGMPKERFSAEFPKEGPSILRIQQVVRGDSAAYFCASSRAASTYEQYFGPGTRLTVT.

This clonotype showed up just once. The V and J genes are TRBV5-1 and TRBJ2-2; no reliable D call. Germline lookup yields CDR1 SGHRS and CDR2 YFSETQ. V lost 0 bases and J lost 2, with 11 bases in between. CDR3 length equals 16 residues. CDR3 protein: CASSLGHPSNTGELFF. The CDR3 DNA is TGCGCCAGCAGCTTGGGACACCCCAGCAACACCGGGGAGCTGTTTTTT.

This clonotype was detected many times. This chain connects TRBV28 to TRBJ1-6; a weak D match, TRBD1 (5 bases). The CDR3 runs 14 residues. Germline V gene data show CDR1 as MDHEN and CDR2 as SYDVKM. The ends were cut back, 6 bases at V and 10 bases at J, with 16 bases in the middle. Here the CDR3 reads CASSFRQNRSPLHF. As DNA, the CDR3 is TGTGCCAGCAGCTTCAGACAGAACCGGTCACCCCTCCACTTT. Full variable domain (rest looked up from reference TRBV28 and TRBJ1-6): DVKVTQSSRYLVKRTGEKVFLECVQDMDHENMFWYRQDPGLGLRLIYFSYDVKMKEKGDIPEGYSVSREKKERFSLILESASTNQTSMYLCASSFRQNRSPLHFGNGTRLTVT.

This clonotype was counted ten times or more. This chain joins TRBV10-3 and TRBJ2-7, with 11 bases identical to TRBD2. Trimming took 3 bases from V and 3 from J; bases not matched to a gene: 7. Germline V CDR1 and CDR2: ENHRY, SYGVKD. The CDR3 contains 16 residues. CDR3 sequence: CAISDQGLAVIYEQYF. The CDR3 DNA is TGTGCCATCAGTGACCAGGGACTAGCGGTCATCTACGAGCAGTACTTC.

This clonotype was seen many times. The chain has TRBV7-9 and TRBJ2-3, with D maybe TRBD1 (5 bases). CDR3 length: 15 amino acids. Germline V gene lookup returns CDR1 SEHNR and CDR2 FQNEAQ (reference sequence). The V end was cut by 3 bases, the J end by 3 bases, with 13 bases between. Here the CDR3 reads CASSLGRIGTDTQYF. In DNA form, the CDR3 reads TGTGCCAGCAGCTTGGGGCGTATAGGAACAGATACGCAGTATTTT.

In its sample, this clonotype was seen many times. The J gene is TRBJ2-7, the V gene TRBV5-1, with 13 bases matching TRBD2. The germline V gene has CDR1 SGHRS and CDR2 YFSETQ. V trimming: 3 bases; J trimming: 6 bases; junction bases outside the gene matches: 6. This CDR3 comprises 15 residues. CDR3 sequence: CASSWGTSGIGEQYF. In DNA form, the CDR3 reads TGCGCCAGCAGCTGGGGGACTAGCGGGATTGGCGAGCAGTACTTC.

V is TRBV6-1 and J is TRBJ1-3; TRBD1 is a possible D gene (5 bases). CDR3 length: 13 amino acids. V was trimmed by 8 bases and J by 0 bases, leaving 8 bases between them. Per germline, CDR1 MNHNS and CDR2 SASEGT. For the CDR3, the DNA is TGTGCCAGCCAAGACAGCTCTGGAAACACCATATATTTT. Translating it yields CASQDSSGNTIYF.

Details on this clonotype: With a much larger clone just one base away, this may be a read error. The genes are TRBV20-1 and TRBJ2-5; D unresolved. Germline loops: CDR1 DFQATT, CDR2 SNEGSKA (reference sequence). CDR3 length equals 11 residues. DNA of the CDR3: TGCAGTGCTGAACCCCAAGAGACCCGGTACTTC. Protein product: CSAEPQETRYF.

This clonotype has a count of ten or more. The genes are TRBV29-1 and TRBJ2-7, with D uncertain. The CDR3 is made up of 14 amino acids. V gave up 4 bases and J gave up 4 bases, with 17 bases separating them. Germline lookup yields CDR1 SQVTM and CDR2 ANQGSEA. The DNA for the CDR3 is TGCAGCGTTGCCTTAGGCTCACCCGGGTACGAGCAGTACTTC. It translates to CSVALGSPGYEQYF.

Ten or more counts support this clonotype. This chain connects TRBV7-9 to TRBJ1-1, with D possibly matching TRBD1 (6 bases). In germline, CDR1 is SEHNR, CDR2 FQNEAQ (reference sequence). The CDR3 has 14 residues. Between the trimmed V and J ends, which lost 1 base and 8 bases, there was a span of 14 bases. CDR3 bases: TGTGCCAGCAGCTTAGTAGAGACAGGAAACGAAGCTTTCTTT. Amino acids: CASSLVETGNEAFF. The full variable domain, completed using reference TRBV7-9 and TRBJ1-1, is DTGVSQNPRHKITKRGQNVTFRCDPISEHNRLYWYRQTLGQGPEFLTYFQNEAQLEKSRLLSDRFSAERPKGSFSTLEIQRTEQGDSAMYLCASSLVETGNEAFFGQGTRLTVV.

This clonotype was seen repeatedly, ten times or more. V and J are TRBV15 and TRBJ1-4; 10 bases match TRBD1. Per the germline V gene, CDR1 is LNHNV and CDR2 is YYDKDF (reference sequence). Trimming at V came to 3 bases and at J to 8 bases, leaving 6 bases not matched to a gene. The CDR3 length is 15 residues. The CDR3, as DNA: TGTGCCACCAGCAGGGACAGGGGGATGAAGGAAAAACTGTTTTTT. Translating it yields CATSRDRGMKEKLFF.

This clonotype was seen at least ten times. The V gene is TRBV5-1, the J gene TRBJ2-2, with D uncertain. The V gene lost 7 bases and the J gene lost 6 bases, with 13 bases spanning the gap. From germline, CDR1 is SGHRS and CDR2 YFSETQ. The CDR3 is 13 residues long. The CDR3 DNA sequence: TGCGCCAGCGGGTTCGAGAGGCCCGGGGAGCTGTTTTTT. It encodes CASGFERPGELFF.

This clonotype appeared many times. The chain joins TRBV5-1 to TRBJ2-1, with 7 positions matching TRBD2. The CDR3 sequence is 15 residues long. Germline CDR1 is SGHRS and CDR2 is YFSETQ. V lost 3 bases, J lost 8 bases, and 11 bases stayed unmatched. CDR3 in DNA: TGCGCCAGCAGCTATACGGGGCAGGGAGGGGATGAGCAGTTCTTC. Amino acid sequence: CASSYTGQGGDEQFF.

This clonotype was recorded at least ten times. The CDR3 DNA reads TGTGCCAGCTCGAGGGACAGTACCTACGAGCAGTACGTC. Its translation is CASSRDSTYEQYV. The chain carries TRBV6-1 and TRBJ2-7, with 7 bases lining up with TRBD1. The CDR3 is 13 residues long. V shed 8 bases, J shed 2 bases, and the junction held 6 bases outside the gene matches. Germline CDR1 and CDR2: MNHNS and SASEGT.

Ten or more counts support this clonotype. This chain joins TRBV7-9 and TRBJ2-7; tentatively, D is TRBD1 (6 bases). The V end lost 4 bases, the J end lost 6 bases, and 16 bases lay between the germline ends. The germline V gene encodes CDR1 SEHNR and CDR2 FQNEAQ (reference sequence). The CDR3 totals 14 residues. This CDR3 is CASSSSGFRGEQYF. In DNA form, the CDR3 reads TGTGCCAGCAGCTCTTCGGGATTCAGGGGCGAGCAGTACTTC.

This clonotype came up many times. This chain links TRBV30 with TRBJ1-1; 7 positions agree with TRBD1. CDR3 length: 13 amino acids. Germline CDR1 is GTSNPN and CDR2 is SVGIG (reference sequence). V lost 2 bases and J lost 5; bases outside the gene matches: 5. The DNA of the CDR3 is TGTGCCTGGAGTTCAAACAGGGGAACTGAAGCTTTCTTT. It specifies CAWSSNRGTEAFF.